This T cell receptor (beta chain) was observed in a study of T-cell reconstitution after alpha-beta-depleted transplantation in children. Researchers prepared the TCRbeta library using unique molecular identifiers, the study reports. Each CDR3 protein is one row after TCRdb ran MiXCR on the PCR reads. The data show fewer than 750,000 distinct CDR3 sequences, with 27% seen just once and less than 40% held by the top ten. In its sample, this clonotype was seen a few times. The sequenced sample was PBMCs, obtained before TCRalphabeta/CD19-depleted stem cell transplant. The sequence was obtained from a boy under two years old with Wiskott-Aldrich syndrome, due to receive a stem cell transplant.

The chain's CDR3 is CASALADEQFF. The CDR3 nucleotides are TGTGCCAGCGCTCTAGCGGATGAGCAGTTCTTC. The V call is TRBV6-6, the J call TRBJ2-1; 7 bases align to TRBD2. V was clipped by 8 bases and J by 8 bases; unmatched bases: 3. The CDR3 is 11 residues long. Germline values: CDR1 MNHNY, CDR2 SVGAGI (reference sequence).